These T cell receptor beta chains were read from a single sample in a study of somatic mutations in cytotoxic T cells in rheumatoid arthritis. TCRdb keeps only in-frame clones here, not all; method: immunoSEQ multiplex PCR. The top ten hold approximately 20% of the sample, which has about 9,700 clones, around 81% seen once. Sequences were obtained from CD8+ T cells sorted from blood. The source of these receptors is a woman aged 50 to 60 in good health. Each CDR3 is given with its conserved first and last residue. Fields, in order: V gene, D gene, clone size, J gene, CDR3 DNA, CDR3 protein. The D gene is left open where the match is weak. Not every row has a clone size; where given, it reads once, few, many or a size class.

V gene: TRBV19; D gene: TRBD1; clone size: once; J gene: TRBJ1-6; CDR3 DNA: TGTGCCAGTAAGGGGACAGGGTTCAATTCACCCCTCCACTTT; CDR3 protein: CASKGTGFNSPLHF
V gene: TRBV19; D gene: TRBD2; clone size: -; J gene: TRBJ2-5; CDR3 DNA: TGTGCCAGTAGTATGGCGGGAGTCGAGGTGTACTTC; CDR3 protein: CASSMAGVEVYF
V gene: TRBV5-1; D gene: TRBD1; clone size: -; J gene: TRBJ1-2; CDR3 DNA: TGCGCCAGCAGCTTGGCGACAGGGAAGGCCTATGGCTACACCTTC; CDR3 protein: CASSLATGKAYGYTF
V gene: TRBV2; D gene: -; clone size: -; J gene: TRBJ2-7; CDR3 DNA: TGTGCCAGCAGTGGGCGGGACAGCTACGAGCAGTACTTC; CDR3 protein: CASSGRDSYEQYF
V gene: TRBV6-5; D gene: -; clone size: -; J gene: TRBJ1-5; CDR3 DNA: TGTGCCAGCAGCTCAGGATGGGGCAATCAGCCCCAGCATTTT; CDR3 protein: CASSSGWGNQPQHF
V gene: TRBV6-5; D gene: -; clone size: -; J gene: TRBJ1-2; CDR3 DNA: TGTGCCAGCAGCTGGCAGGGTGGCTATGGCTACACCTTC; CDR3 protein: CASSWQGGYGYTF
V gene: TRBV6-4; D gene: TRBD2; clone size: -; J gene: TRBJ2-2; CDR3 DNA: TGTGCCAGCAGTCAACTAGCGGACACTGGGGAGCTGTTTTTT; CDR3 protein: CASSQLADTGELFF
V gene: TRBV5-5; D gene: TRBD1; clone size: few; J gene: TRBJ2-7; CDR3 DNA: TGTGCCAGCAGCTGGGGGACAGGGTCCTACGAGCAGTACTTC; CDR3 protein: CASSWGTGSYEQYF
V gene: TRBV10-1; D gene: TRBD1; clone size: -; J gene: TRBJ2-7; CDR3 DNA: TGCGCCAGCAGGGGACAGGGGCGCAACGAGCAGTACTTC; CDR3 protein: CASRGQGRNEQYF
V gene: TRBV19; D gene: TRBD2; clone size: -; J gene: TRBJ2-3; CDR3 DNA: TGTGCCAGCTCTCAACCTGGTCTAGCGGGGGAAGATACGCAGTATTTT; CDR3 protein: CASSQPGLAGEDTQYF
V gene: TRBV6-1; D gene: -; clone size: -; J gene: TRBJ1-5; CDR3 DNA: TGTGCCAGCAGTCCCATGGCGGATCAGCCCCAGCATTTT; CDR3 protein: CASSPMADQPQHF
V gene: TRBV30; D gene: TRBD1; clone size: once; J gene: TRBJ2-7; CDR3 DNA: TGTGCCTGGAGTGTGGGACAGGGGTACGAGCAGTACTTC; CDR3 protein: CAWSVGQGYEQYF
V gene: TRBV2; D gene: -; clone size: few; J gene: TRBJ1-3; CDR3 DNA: TGTACCAAACGACAGGACTCTGGAAACACCATATATTTT; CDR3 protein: CTKRQDSGNTIYF
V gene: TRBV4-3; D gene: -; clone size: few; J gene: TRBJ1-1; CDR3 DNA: TGCGCCAGCAGCCAAGGGGCCTATGCTTCTGAAGCTTTCTTT; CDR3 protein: CASSQGAYASEAFF
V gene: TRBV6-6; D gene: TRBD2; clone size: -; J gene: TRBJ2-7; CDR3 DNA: TGTGCCAGCAAGGCGGGAGGCCAGGGCGAGCAGTACTTC; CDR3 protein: CASKAGGQGEQYF
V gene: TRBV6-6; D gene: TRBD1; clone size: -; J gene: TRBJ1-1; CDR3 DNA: TGTGCCAGCAGAACCTTAACACAGGGGACTGAAGCTTTCTTT; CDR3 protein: CASRTLTQGTEAFF
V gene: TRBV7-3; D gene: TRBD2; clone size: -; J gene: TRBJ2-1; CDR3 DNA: TGTGCCAGCAGCCCCGGACTAGCGGGCGAGCAGTTCTTC; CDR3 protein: CASSPGLAGEQFF
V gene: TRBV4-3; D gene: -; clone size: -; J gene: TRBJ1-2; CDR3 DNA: TGCGCCAGCAGCCAAGATTTAGGAGGGTCTGGCTACACCTTC; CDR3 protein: CASSQDLGGSGYTF
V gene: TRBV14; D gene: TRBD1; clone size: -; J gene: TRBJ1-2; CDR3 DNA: TGTGCCAGCAGCCAAACCGGGACAGGGGATTGGTATGGCTACACCTTC; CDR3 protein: CASSQTGTGDWYGYTF
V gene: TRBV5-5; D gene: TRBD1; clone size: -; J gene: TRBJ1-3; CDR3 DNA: TGTGCCAGCAGCCAAGACAGGGTTGCAACTGGAAACACCATATATTTT; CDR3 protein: CASSQDRVATGNTIYF
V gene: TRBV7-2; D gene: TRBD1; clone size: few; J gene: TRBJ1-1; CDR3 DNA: TGTGCCAGCAGCCCCCAATTCGGGACAGTGAACACTGAAGCTTTCTTT; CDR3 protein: CASSPQFGTVNTEAFF
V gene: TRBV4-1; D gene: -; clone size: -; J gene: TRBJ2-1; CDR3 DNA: TGCGCCAGCAGCCAAGACAGGGCTACCTACAATGAGCAGTTCTTC; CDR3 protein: CASSQDRATYNEQFF
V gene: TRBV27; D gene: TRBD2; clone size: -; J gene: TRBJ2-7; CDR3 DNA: TGTGCCAGCAGTTTGGGACTAGCACCCCCCTACGAGCAGTACTTC; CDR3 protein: CASSLGLAPPYEQYF
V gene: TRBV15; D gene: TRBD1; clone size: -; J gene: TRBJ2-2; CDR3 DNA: TGTGCCACCAGCTGGGACAGGGTCAGCACCGGGGAGCTGTTTTTT; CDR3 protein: CATSWDRVSTGELFF
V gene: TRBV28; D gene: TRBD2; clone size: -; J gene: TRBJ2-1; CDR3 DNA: TGTGCCAGCAGTCCCCCCGGGACTAGCCATGAGCAGTTCTTC; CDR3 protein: CASSPPGTSHEQFF
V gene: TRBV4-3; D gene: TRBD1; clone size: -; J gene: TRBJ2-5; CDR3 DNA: TGCGCCAGCAGCCAAGAAGCCGGGACAGGGGCGGAGACCCAGTACTTC; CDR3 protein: CASSQEAGTGAETQYF
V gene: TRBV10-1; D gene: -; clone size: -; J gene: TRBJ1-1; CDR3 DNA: TGCGCCAGCAGTGTGGGGCAGTTGAACACTGAAGCTTTCTTT; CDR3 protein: CASSVGQLNTEAFF
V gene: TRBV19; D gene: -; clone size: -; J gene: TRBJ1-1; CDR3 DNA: TGTGCCAGTAGTATAGTCCCGTCGAACACTGAAGCTTTCTTT; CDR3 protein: CASSIVPSNTEAFF
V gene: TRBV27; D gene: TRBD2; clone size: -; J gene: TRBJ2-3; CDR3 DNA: TGTGCCAGCAGTCTATTTAGCGGGACCAACACAGATACGCAGTATTTT; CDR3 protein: CASSLFSGTNTDTQYF
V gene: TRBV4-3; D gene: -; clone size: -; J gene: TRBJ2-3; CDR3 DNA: TGCGCCAGCAGCCAGCTCGCGGAAGCAGATACGCAGTATTTT; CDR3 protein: CASSQLAEADTQYF
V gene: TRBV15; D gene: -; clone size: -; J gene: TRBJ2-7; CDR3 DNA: TGTGCCACCAGCAGAGATCGGCAGGGGTCCGACGAGCAGTACTTC; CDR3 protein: CATSRDRQGSDEQYF
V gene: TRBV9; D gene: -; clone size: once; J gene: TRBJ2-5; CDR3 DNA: TGTGCCAGCAGCGCCGGGACACCTCAAGAGACCCAGTACTTC; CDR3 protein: CASSAGTPQETQYF
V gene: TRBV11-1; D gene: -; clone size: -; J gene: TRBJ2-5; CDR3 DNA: TGTGCCAGCAGCTTATATAACAACCAAGAGACCCAGTACTTC; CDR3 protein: CASSLYNNQETQYF
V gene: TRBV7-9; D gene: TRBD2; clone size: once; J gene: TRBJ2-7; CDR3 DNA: TGTGCCAGCAGCTTAGCCAGCGGGATCGGGTCCTACGAGCAGTACTTC; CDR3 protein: CASSLASGIGSYEQYF
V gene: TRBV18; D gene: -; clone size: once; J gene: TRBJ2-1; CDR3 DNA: TGTGCCAGCTCAGGCACCGGAGGAATTAAAGGCAATGAGCAGTTCTTC; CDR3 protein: CASSGTGGIKGNEQFF
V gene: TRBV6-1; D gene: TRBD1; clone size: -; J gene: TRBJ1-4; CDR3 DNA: TGTGCCATCCAGGGGGCGGCTGGTGAAAAACTGTTTTTT; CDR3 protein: CAIQGAAGEKLFF
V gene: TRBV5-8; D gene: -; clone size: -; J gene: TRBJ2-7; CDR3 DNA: TGTGCCAGCAGCTTTGACAGAATCGAGCAGTACTTC; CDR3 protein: CASSFDRIEQYF
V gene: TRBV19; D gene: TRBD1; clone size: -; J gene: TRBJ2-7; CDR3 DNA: TGTGCCAGTAGTATGGGTACAGGGGGGACCTACGAGCAGTACTTC; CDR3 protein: CASSMGTGGTYEQYF
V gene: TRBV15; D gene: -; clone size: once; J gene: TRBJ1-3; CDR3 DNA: TGTGCCACCAGCCCGGACAGCCACTCTGGAAACACCATATATTTT; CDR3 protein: CATSPDSHSGNTIYF
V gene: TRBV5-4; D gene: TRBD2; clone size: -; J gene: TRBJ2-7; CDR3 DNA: TGTGCCAGCAGCTTGGGACTAGCGCACGAGCAGTACTTC; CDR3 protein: CASSLGLAHEQYF
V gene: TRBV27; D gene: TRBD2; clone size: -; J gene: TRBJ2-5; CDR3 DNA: TGTGCCAGCAGTTTAGGGGAGGGTTGGGAGACCCAGTACTTC; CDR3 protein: CASSLGEGWETQYF
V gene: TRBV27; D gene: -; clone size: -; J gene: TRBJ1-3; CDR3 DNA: TGTGCCAGCAGTTTGAGAGGAAACACTGGAAACACCATATATTTT; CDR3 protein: CASSLRGNTGNTIYF
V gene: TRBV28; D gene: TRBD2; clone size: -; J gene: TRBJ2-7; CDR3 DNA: TGTGCCAGCAGTTCCTTCACTCCGACTAGCGGCTCCTACGAGCAGTACTTC; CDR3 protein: CASSSFTPTSGSYEQYF
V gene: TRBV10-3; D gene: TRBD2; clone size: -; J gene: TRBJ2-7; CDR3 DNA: TGTGCCATCAGGATGACTAGCGGGGCCTACGAGCAGTACTTC; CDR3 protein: CAIRMTSGAYEQYF
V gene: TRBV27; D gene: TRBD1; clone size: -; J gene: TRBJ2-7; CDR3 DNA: TGTGCCAGCAGTTTGTTCGCAGGGGGCTACGAGCAGTACTTC; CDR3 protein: CASSLFAGGYEQYF
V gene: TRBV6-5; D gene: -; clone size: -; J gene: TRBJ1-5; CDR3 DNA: TGTGCCAGCAGTTTAGGAGCCTATAGCAATCAGCCCCAGCATTTT; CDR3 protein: CASSLGAYSNQPQHF